The 24 T cell receptor beta chains given below trace back to one sample, sequenced in a study of cytomegalovirus exposure and HLA in healthy donors. 60 Vbeta and 13 Jbeta primers were used in PCR. Measured with immunoSEQ multiplex PCR; TCRdb has only the in-frame clones, and not every one. The sample consists of more than 95,000 clones, 60% to 80% of them appearing once. Specimen: PBMCs. These receptors were taken from a man in his 60s in good health and CMV-seropositive.

This clone was detected once. The V gene is TRBV18, the J gene TRBJ1-2, with a weak D call TRBD1 (5 bases). This CDR3 spans 15 amino acids. Trimming removed 0 bases at V and 2 bases at J, with 10 bases between. Germline V gene sequence: CDR1 KGHSH, CDR2 LQKENI. CDR3 region: CASSPPGDFNYGYTF. The CDR3, as DNA: TGTGCCAGCTCACCACCAGGGGATTTCAACTATGGCTACACCTTC.

V usage is TRBV27 and J usage is TRBJ1-1; the D is unclear. This CDR3 is built from 14 residues. Germline V lookup: CDR1 MNHEY, CDR2 SMNVEV (reference sequence). V was cut by 5 bases and J by 8 bases, with 18 bases left in between. The CDR3 DNA sequence: TGTGCCAGCAGTCCCCGGTCCGCCCGGTTCGAAGCTTTCTTT. Its protein is CASSPRSARFEAFF.

Written as DNA, the CDR3 is TGTGCCAGCAGCTGGAGGCCGGTGGGGGAGACCCAGTACTTC. Translating it yields CASSWRPVGETQYF. This chain links TRBV13 with TRBJ2-5, with D possibly TRBD2 on 5 matching bases. Deletions cut 4 bases from V and 5 bases from J, with 14 bases between. Germline V gene data show CDR1 as PRHDT and CDR2 as FYEKMQ (reference sequence). This CDR3 is built from 14 residues.

The chain carries TRBV7-8 and TRBJ2-2, with 9 bases lining up with TRBD1. Germline V lookup: CDR1 SGHVS, CDR2 FQNEAQ. V dropped 5 bases and J dropped 10; count of bases not matched to a gene: 17. The CDR3 is made up of 17 amino acids. CDR3 in DNA: TGTGCCAGCAGCCCACCGGGGGGACAGGGTGTGTTCGAGGAGCTGTTTTTT. Amino acid sequence: CASSPPGGQGVFEELFF.

The chain has TRBV11-2 and TRBJ2-7; 8 bases match TRBD1. Losses at the gene ends were 2 bases for V and 3 bases for J; bases not matched to a gene: 9. The germline V gene encodes CDR1 SGHAT and CDR2 FQNNGV. This CDR3 comprises 16 residues. CDR3 sequence (DNA): TGTGCCAGCAGCTTATTCTCGACAGGGGATATCTACGAGCAGTACTTC. Translation gives CASSLFSTGDIYEQYF.

This clone was picked up one time. The CDR3 DNA follows: TGTGCCAGCGGTAGGGGGCTTGCTAATGAAAAACTGTTTTTT. As protein: CASGRGLANEKLFF. The chain uses TRBV25-1 and TRBJ1-4; TRBD1 agrees at 7 bases. This CDR3 is 14 amino acids long. The J segment lost 3 bases and the V segment lost 8 bases, leaving 6 bases of the junction unmatched. Germline CDR1 and CDR2: MGHDK and SYGVNS.

The V and J genes are TRBV6-5 and TRBJ1-1; possibly TRBD1 for D (6 bases). Germline V lookup: CDR1 MNHEY, CDR2 SVGAGI. With 2 bases removed from V and 7 bases from J, the gap between germline ends came to 11 bases. The CDR3 has 13 residues. The CDR3 region is CASSYAGAVEAFF. The CDR3, as DNA: TGTGCCAGCAGTTACGCAGGGGCCGTTGAAGCTTTCTTT.

The chain joins TRBV4-3 to TRBJ2-1; 8 bases line up with TRBD1. Germline CDR1 and CDR2: LGHNA and YSLEER. V dropped 0 bases and J dropped 0; count of bases not matched to a gene: 1. The CDR3 is 16 residues long. The CDR3 here is CASSQDTGGSYNEQFF. CDR3 bases: TGCGCCAGCAGCCAAGATACAGGGGGCTCCTACAATGAGCAGTTCTTC.

This clone came up a few times. In nucleotides, the CDR3 is TGTGCCAGCAGCGGCCGGAGGGGCGTAAATACGCAGTATTTT. It codes for CASSGRRGVNTQYF. The V call is TRBV9, the J call TRBJ2-3, with D possibly being TRBD2 (6 bases). Between the trimmed V and J ends, which lost 3 bases and 7 bases, there was a span of 15 bases. CDR3 length equals 14 residues. CDR1 and CDR2 from the germline V gene are SGDLS and YYNGEE.

This clone was seen more than once but under ten times. The V call is TRBV7-6, the J call TRBJ2-1; TRBD2 matches 8 bases. The CDR3 length is 18 residues. Germline CDR1 SGHVS, CDR2 FNYEAQ. Unmatched junction bases numbered 11, after V lost 1 base and J lost 3 bases. For the CDR3, the DNA is TGTGCCAGCAGCTTAGAAAGGACGGGCGGGGGGTTCTACAATGAGCAGTTCTTC. Translated: CASSLERTGGGFYNEQFF. Using reference TRBV7-6 and TRBJ2-1 for the parts outside the CDR3, the full variable domain is GAGVSQSPRYKVTKRGQDVALRCDPISGHVSLYWYRQALGQGPEFLTYFNYEAQQDKSGLPNDRFSAERPEGSISTLTIQRTEQRDSAMYRCASSLERTGGGFYNEQFFGPGTRLTVL.

The rearrangement links TRBV6-1 to TRBJ2-3; TRBD2 matches at 8 bases. Germline loops: CDR1 MNHNS, CDR2 SASEGT. The length of the CDR3 is 15 residues. V trimming: 3 bases; J trimming: 5 bases; junction bases outside the gene matches: 7. The CDR3 DNA follows: TGTGCCAGCAGTGATCAGCGGGGGTTCGGAGATACGCAGTATTTT. Protein product: CASSDQRGFGDTQYF.

The chain uses TRBV5-4 and TRBJ2-2; 8 bases are a match to TRBD2. Germline CDR1 reads SGHNT; CDR2 reads YYREEE (reference sequence). Trimming at V came to 4 bases and at J to 4 bases, leaving 15 bases not matched to a gene. The CDR3 totals 18 residues. CDR3 amino acids: CASSRGGQAGAPTGELFF. The CDR3 region has the DNA TGTGCCAGCAGCCGAGGGGGTCAAGCGGGGGCCCCCACCGGGGAGCTGTTTTTT.

V gene TRBV11-3 combines with J gene TRBJ1-1; 7 positions agree with TRBD1. Germline CDR1 and CDR2: SGHNT and YENEEA. Unmatched junction bases numbered 7, after V lost 5 bases and J lost 1 base. This CDR3 has 15 residues. In DNA form, the CDR3 reads TGTGCCAGCAGCGCCGGGGACAGCCGGAACACTGAAGCTTTCTTT. It yields the protein CASSAGDSRNTEAFF.

The chain joins TRBV11-2 to TRBJ1-2; 8 positions match TRBD1. CDR1 is SGHAT, CDR2 FQNNGV, per germline. The CDR3 totals 13 residues. The V segment lost 5 bases and the J segment 5 bases; nucleotides outside the gene matches: 4. CDR3 in DNA: TGTGCCAGCAGCGTGGGACAGGAGTATGGCTACACCTTC. Translated: CASSVGQEYGYTF.

Written as DNA, the CDR3 is TGTGCCAGCAGCCAAGCCTTATCTAGCGGGGCGAGCTCCTACGAGCAGTACTTC. This sequence encodes CASSQALSSGASSYEQYF. The gene calls are TRBV4-2 and TRBJ2-7, with 9 bases fitting TRBD2. This CDR3 has 18 residues. In germline, CDR1 is LGHNA, CDR2 YNFKEQ. Losses at the gene ends were 1 base for V and 0 bases for J; bases not matched to a gene: 10.

This chain uses TRBV6-5 with TRBJ1-1; perhaps TRBD1 as D (5 bases). Germline CDR1 reads MNHEY; CDR2 reads SVGAGI. The CDR3 sequence is 12 residues long. V gave up 8 bases and J gave up 2 bases, with 9 bases separating them. In DNA form, the CDR3 reads TGTGCCAGCGGAGGGGCTAACACTGAAGCTTTCTTT. This codes for CASGGANTEAFF.

A few counts support this clone. The gene calls are TRBV7-8 and TRBJ2-2; 7 positions match TRBD2. This CDR3 contains 15 residues. V shed 7 bases, J shed 4 bases, and the junction held 9 bases outside the gene matches. Per germline, CDR1 SGHVS and CDR2 FQNEAQ. CDR3 coding DNA: TGTGCCAGCAACCCAGGACTAGATCGCACCGGGGAGCTGTTTTTT. Its protein is CASNPGLDRTGELFF. Full variable domain (rest looked up from reference TRBV7-8 and TRBJ2-2): GAGVSQSPRYKVAKRGQDVALRCDPISGHVSLFWYQQALGQGPEFLTYFQNEAQLDKSGLPSDRFFAERPEGSVSTLKIQRTQQEDSAVYLCASNPGLDRTGELFFGEGSRLTVL.

This chain links TRBV5-4 with TRBJ2-7; 9 positions match TRBD1. Germline V gene lookup returns CDR1 SGHNT and CDR2 YYREEE (reference sequence). The junction had 3 bases not matched to a gene; V was cut back by 5 bases and J by 3 bases. The CDR3 is 13 residues long. CDR3 sequence: CASRAGQGYEQYF. CDR3 in DNA: TGTGCCAGCAGAGCGGGACAGGGCTACGAGCAGTACTTC.

The V call is TRBV10-2, the J call TRBJ2-7; tentative D call: TRBD2 (5 bases). Looked up from germline, CDR1 is WSHSY and CDR2 is SAAADI. CDR3 length equals 14 residues. Trimming removed 1 base at V and 2 bases at J, with 9 bases between. The CDR3 DNA reads TGCGCCAGCAGTGAGTGGGGAGTTACCTACGAGCAGTACTTC. Amino acid sequence: CASSEWGVTYEQYF.

This clone has a single count. The CDR3 does not close with the conserved phenylalanine or tryptophan, likely indicating a read error. The J gene is TRBJ1-2, the V gene TRBV18, with 8 bases identical to TRBD1. V lost 3 bases, J lost 2 bases, and 5 bases stayed unmatched. Germline V gene data show CDR1 as KGHSH and CDR2 as LQKENI. The CDR3 consists of 15 residues. CDR3 in amino acids: CASSPLRDRNYGYTL. CDR3 bases: TGTGCCAGCTCACCCCTCCGGGACAGGAACTATGGCTACACCCTC.

The gene calls are TRBV6-5 and TRBJ1-2, with 9 bases that match TRBD1. The CDR3 is made up of 13 amino acids. The V and J ends lost 5 bases and 6 bases, in that order; junction bases with no gene match: 4. Germline CDR1 MNHEY, CDR2 SVGAGI. CDR3 DNA: TGTGCCAGCAGTACGGGACAGGGAAATGGCTACACCTTC. This sequence encodes CASSTGQGNGYTF.

CDR3 in DNA: TGCGCCAGTTATGGGGATTTTCAGGGGGCGCTTGTAAACACTGAAGCTTTCTTT. Its translation: CASYGDFQGALVNTEAFF. This chain uses TRBV5-1 with TRBJ1-1; 8 nucleotides agree with TRBD1. Germline lookup yields CDR1 SGHRS and CDR2 YFSETQ. This CDR3 has 18 amino acids. The V and J ends lost 8 bases and 2 bases, in that order; junction bases with no gene match: 20.

This clone was counted only a few times. The rearrangement links TRBV19 to TRBJ1-3, with TRBD1 identical over 8 bases. The CDR3 sequence is 14 residues long. The V segment lost 6 bases and the J segment 3 bases; nucleotides outside the gene matches: 4. The germline V gene encodes CDR1 LNHDA and CDR2 SQIVND (reference sequence). CDR3 in amino acids: CASSPGGYGNTIYF. The DNA for the CDR3 is TGTGCCAGTAGCCCAGGGGGCTATGGAAACACCATATATTTT.

This rearrangement joins TRBV11-2 to TRBJ1-3, with 8 bases identical to TRBD1. V shed 5 bases and J 7 bases; nucleotides not matched to a gene: 13. The CDR3 totals 16 residues. Germline V gives CDR1 SGHAT, CDR2 FQNNGV. CDR3 in amino acids: CASSQGTGQAGNTIYF. The CDR3, as DNA: TGTGCCAGCAGCCAGGGGACGGGACAGGCGGGGAACACCATATATTTT.